The subject of this entry is one T cell receptor beta chain. Its antigen target is currently unknown. The sample holds no much larger clone one base away, and base qualities are not on file. CDR1 and CDR2 are read off the germline V gene as MDHEN and SYDVKM. Cut back by 5 bases and 6 bases, the V and J ends lie 11 bases apart. Measured from the cysteine to the phenylalanine, the CDR3 is 12 residues long. Of all the DNA, just the CDR3 is kept, 36 bases in frame from base 1. This sample stems from a study of shared clonotypes between healthy human individuals (dated by TCRdb to 2018 to 2021). Study-wide context: Three men and two women, aged 18 to 49 years, made up the cohort. The study deeply sequenced blood TCR repertoires of about 5 healthy adults to estimate repertoire size and the extent of clonotype sharing between individuals. Leukapheresis yielded between about 0.9 and 9 billion PBMCs per donor. To increase sequencing depth and limit assay-specific biases, TCR repertoire library preparation and sequencing were carried out by different laboratories using diverse techniques. Per donor, three plates each were used for CD4 naive and CD4 memory, two for CD8 naive, and one for CD8 memory. What the research found in general, with its limitations: Naive subsets generally had larger estimated clonotype richness than memory subsets did. Even with the large sequencing depth, rarefaction of the sorted-subset datasets indicated that sequencing was incomplete. Because the study included a small number of donors, the genetic and exposure-history diversity represented was limited. Pairwise subsampling led to the expectation that sequencing depth would affect the degree of clonotype sharing among donors. Sampling was restricted to blood, and TCR repertoires in tissues likely differ from the TCR repertoires found in blood. Roughly 5% of naive CD4, 3.5% of naive CD8, approximately 2.2% of memory CD4, and approximately 0.39% of memory CD8 clonotypes were shared across a few donors. Compared with non-shared clonotypes, clonotypes shared by all four sorted-subset donors had higher generation probabilities.

The donors were healthy, HIV-negative adults who had no recently reported acute infections or vaccinations. All donors were Caucasian adults living in Nashville, Tennessee, USA. CD4+ T cells were enriched by magnetic negative selection; naive cells were then positively selected on CD45RA, and the negative fraction formed the memory subset. Blood was collected by leukapheresis, and PBMCs were isolated by Ficoll-Histopaque density gradient centrifugation and then cryopreserved in liquid nitrogen vapor phase. Analytical flow cytometry was used to check the purity and quantity of every magnetically sorted T cell population. Genomic DNA was isolated from every sorted fraction and measured by UV absorbance on a Nanodrop 2000c. Using the deep immunoSEQ assay, multiplex PCR amplified TCR CDR3 regions from genomic DNA. Genomic DNA extracted from each cell subset was distributed evenly over all wells of several immunoSEQ 96-well plates, and each plate served as one replicate. For sorted subsets, about 200 ng genomic DNA, equal to some 30,000 T cell genomes, was loaded into each replicate PCR. Purified libraries were quantified with a Qubit 3.0 fluorometer, sized on a Bioanalyzer 2100, and re-quantified with the KAPA Library Quantification kit. A separate single-read 150-cycle Illumina NextSeq 550 flow cell was used to sequence each immunoSEQ 96-well plate. The paper's processing steps were these. Because only junctional sequences without quality scores were contained in the immunoSEQ output, filtering matching that applied to full-length reads could not be performed. Sequences were annotated with PyIR, a Python wrapper for IgBLAST v1.9, and V/J genes and CDR3 were assigned using IMGT germline references. Any read was removed if the V/J assignment was weak (E-value above 1e-6), the CDR3 was missing, or the read contained stop codons, out-of-frame junctions, or ambiguous translated residues. V3J clonotypes were defined by identical inferred V gene, J gene, and CDR3 amino acid sequence. Percentage overlap between repertoires was computed as shared unique clonotypes divided by the size of the smaller repertoire. Repertoire richness was assessed with RTK rarefaction, the Chao1 estimator, and Recon v2.1 estimates of unobserved clonotypes. Generation probabilities for all TCRbeta clonotypes obtained by the gDNA method from a handful of donors were computed using OLGA. TCRdb mirrors the immuneACCESS table, restricted to in-frame sequences. Some clones are absent from its copies; in checked studies, under half trace to an unresolved V gene, and the reason for the others is unknown. V and J calls and clone size follow that table, whereas D and trimming were derived from the DNA. This sample is represented by over a million clones; around 97% of them were singletons. The ten largest clonotypes hold approximately 1% of the sample.

The chain employs TRBV28 and TRBJ2-7; the D segment cannot be called with confidence. The source of this sequence is a man aged 25-45 years in good health. The sample was naive CD4+ T cells sorted from blood. Explained via the paper, the cell subset or site label denotes: CD45RA+ positively selected. The nucleotide sequence reads as follows: TGTGCCAGCAGTACCCTTACGGCCGAGCAGTACTTC. Translated, it gives CASSTLTAEQYF.